The 20 T cell receptor beta chains given below trace back to one sample, sequenced in a study of CD8+CD57+ T cells in acquired aplastic anemia. Patients picked for sequencing had shown CD8+CD57+ cell expansion detected by flow cytometry. The template used for profiling TCR beta VDJ and CDR3 was genomic DNA. TCRdb used MiXCR to reprocess the reads, holding one entry per CDR3 protein. This table holds 250,000 to 300,000 distinct CDR3 sequences, roughly 59% found once. Sequencing used sorted CD4+, CD8+, or CD8+CD57+ T cells (not recorded which) from PBMCs. These receptors all stem from a human donor with aplastic anemia.

The genes are TRBV7-9 and TRBJ2-4, with no clear D. Germline values: CDR1 SEHNR, CDR2 FQNEAQ (reference sequence). V gave up 2 bases and J gave up 3 bases, with 11 bases separating them. The CDR3 covers 15 residues. In DNA form, the CDR3 reads TGTGCCAGCAGCTTACGAGACGTGGGCAAAAACATTCAGTACTTC. The encoded protein is CASSLRDVGKNIQYF.

The V and J genes are TRBV9 and TRBJ1-6, with TRBD1 matching 9 bases. The CDR3 contains 17 residues. The V segment lost 0 bases and the J segment 5 bases; nucleotides outside the gene matches: 6. CDR1 and CDR2 from the germline V gene are SGDLS and YYNGEE. CDR3 sequence: CASSVDGTGNHNSPLHF. In DNA, the CDR3 is TGTGCCAGCAGCGTAGACGGGACAGGGAACCATAATTCACCCCTCCACTTT.

This clonotype was observed many times. The rearrangement joins TRBV24-1 to TRBJ1-1; D gene uncertain. This CDR3 region has 15 residues. Germline assignment: CDR1 KGHDR and CDR2 SFDVKD. With 6 bases removed from V and 1 base from J, the gap between germline ends came to 14 bases. CDR3 protein: CATSNNTNGNTEAFF. DNA for the CDR3: TGTGCCACCAGTAATAACACAAATGGGAACACTGAAGCTTTCTTT.

This clonotype was detected many times. The gene calls are TRBV5-1 and TRBJ1-5; 7 positions match TRBD1. Germline V CDR1 and CDR2: SGHRS, YFSETQ. The CDR3 is made up of 14 amino acids. With V trimmed by 5 bases and J by 4 bases, 6 bases remained unmatched. DNA of the CDR3: TGCGCCAGCAGTTCGGGACAGCCTAATCAGCCCCAGCATTTT. Protein product: CASSSGQPNQPQHF.

This clonotype was recorded at least ten times. The rearrangement uses TRBV6-5 and TRBJ2-4, with 9 positions matching TRBD2. Trimming took 5 bases from V and 12 from J; bases not matched to a gene: 14. Germline lookup yields CDR1 MNHEY and CDR2 SVGAGI. The CDR3 extends over 15 amino acids. This chain's CDR3 is CASSRRLGSGSDQYF. The CDR3 nucleotides read TGTGCCAGCAGTCGGAGGCTTGGTAGCGGGAGTGATCAGTACTTC.

V gene TRBV24-1 combines with J gene TRBJ1-3; D might be TRBD1 (6 bases). Per germline, CDR1 KGHDR and CDR2 SFDVKD. The CDR3 has 16 residues. Trimming left V 3 bases short and J 0 bases short, with 11 bases between. The CDR3 region is CATSDTGPNSGNTIYF. Written as DNA, the CDR3 is TGTGCCACCAGTGATACAGGGCCCAACTCTGGAAACACCATATATTTT.

The chain joins TRBV6-5 to TRBJ2-7, with D perhaps matching TRBD2 (5 bases). Germline values: CDR1 MNHEY, CDR2 SVGAGI. The CDR3 has 12 amino acids. V was clipped by 1 base and J by 7 bases, with 8 bases between them. The CDR3: CASSYFSGEQYF. The CDR3 DNA is TGTGCCAGCAGTTACTTTTCGGGAGAGCAGTACTTC.

This chain joins TRBV19 and TRBJ2-5, with 8 positions matching TRBD1. Per germline, CDR1 LNHDA and CDR2 SQIVND (reference sequence). V lost 4 bases, J lost 4 bases, and 5 bases stayed unmatched. CDR3 length: 14 amino acids. The CDR3 loop reads CASSTPGGAETQYF. As DNA, the CDR3 is TGTGCCAGTAGTACCCCAGGGGGCGCAGAGACCCAGTACTTC.

The rearrangement uses TRBV12-3 or TRBV12-4 and TRBJ1-2; a possible D gene is TRBD1 (6 bases). CDR3 length: 12 residues. Trimming shortened V by 8 bases and J by 8 bases, and 15 bases separated the two germline ends. CDR3 amino acids: CASLHREKGYTF. The CDR3, as DNA: TGTGCCAGCCTTCACAGGGAAAAAGGCTACACCTTC.

The J gene is TRBJ1-6, the V gene TRBV25-1; tentatively, D is TRBD1 (6 bases). The CDR3 has 15 residues. V lost 2 bases, J lost 13 bases, and 18 bases lay in between. From germline, CDR1 is MGHDK and CDR2 SYGVNS. DNA of the CDR3: TGTGCCAGCAGTGAAGGGGGGACACTAAGTCGTCCCCTCCACTTT. It is translated as CASSEGGTLSRPLHF.

The chain links TRBV2 to TRBJ2-5, with TRBD1 matching over 12 bases. CDR3 length: 16 residues. The V gene end was trimmed by 3 bases and the J gene end by 4 bases; junction bases not matched to a gene: 6. Per the germline V gene, CDR1 is SNHLY and CDR2 is FYNNEI. The CDR3: CASSDGGQGAGETQYF. In DNA, the CDR3 is TGTGCCAGCAGTGACGGGGGACAGGGGGCTGGAGAGACCCAGTACTTC.

This clonotype was observed many times. The chain employs TRBV24-1 and TRBJ2-1; possibly TRBD1 for D (6 bases). Germline CDR1 and CDR2: KGHDR and SFDVKD. This CDR3 has 15 amino acids. V dropped 3 bases and J dropped 15 bases, with 23 bases sitting between them. In nucleotides, the CDR3 is TGTGCCACCAGTGATACCAAACAGGGATTCGTTGGTCTGTTCTTC. It specifies CATSDTKQGFVGLFF.

This clonotype came up many times. The rearrangement links TRBV6-6 to TRBJ1-4; tentatively, D is TRBD1 (5 bases). V lost 2 bases, J lost 5 bases, and 18 bases lay in between. The CDR3 extends over 17 amino acids. CDR1 and CDR2 from the germline V gene are MNHNY and SVGAGI (reference sequence). CDR3: CASSYGRWSGGNEKLFF. CDR3 in DNA: TGTGCCAGCAGTTACGGTCGCTGGTCGGGGGGGAATGAAAAACTGTTTTTT.

The chain has TRBV5-6 and TRBJ2-7, with D possibly TRBD2 on 5 matching bases. CDR1 is SGHDT and CDR2 is YYEEEE in the germline V gene. V was cut by 4 bases and J by 0 bases, with 14 bases left in between. The CDR3 consists of 15 residues. This CDR3 is CASSNGLLLSYEQYF. CDR3 sequence (DNA): TGTGCCAGCAGCAATGGACTTCTACTCTCCTACGAGCAGTACTTC.

This clonotype was seen a few times. The rearrangement links TRBV7-8 to TRBJ1-1, with D hard to call. Germline values: CDR1 SGHVS, CDR2 FQNEAQ. This CDR3 has 13 amino acids. V was cut by 6 bases and J by 1 base, with 9 bases left in between. The CDR3 sequence: CASRKHQNTEAFF. In nucleotides, the CDR3 is TGTGCCAGCAGGAAACACCAGAACACTGAAGCTTTCTTT.

This sequence joins TRBV28 and TRBJ1-1, with TRBD1 as a possible D gene (6 bases). The CDR3 spans 14 residues. Germline V gene lookup returns CDR1 MDHEN and CDR2 SYDVKM. The V end was cut by 4 bases, the J end by 5 bases, with 14 bases between. For the CDR3, the DNA is TGTGCCAGCAGTTGGACAGTTGAGTCGACTGAAGCTTTCTTT. Translation: CASSWTVESTEAFF.

J is TRBJ2-2 and V is TRBV14; no definite D call. Trimming removed 1 base from V and 7 bases from J, with 7 bases in between. The germline CDR1 and CDR2 sequences are SGHDN and FVKESK. CDR3 length: 13 amino acids. CDR3 amino acids: CASSQVPDGELFF. The CDR3 DNA reads TGTGCCAGCAGCCAAGTGCCGGACGGGGAGCTGTTTTTT. The variable domain in full, completed from reference TRBV14 and TRBJ2-2, reads EAGVTQFPSHSVIEKGQTVTLRCDPISGHDNLYWYRRVMGKEIKFLLHFVKESKQDESGMPNNRFLAERTGGTYSTLKVQPAELEDSGVYFCASSQVPDGELFFGEGSRLTVL.

The J gene is TRBJ2-7, the V gene TRBV10-3; 12 positions agree with TRBD1. CDR1 and CDR2 (germline): ENHRY, SYGVKD. This CDR3 contains 13 residues. Losses at the gene ends were 8 bases for V and 5 bases for J; bases not matched to a gene: 4. The CDR3: CAIEGTGGNEQYF. Here the CDR3 DNA reads TGTGCCATCGAAGGGACAGGGGGCAACGAGCAGTACTTC.

In this sample, this clonotype turned up a few times. The V call is TRBV27, the J call TRBJ2-2; no firm D call. The germline gives CDR1 MNHEY, CDR2 SMNVEV (reference sequence). Trimming pared 0 bases from V and 6 bases from J, leaving 14 bases between. This CDR3 has 16 amino acids. The CDR3 protein is CASSLSNTFAAGELFF. CDR3 coding DNA: TGTGCCAGCAGTTTATCCAATACCTTCGCGGCCGGGGAGCTGTTTTTT.

The chain uses TRBV10-3 and TRBJ1-3; D uncertain. Per germline, CDR1 ENHRY and CDR2 SYGVKD. The CDR3 contains 16 residues. V was clipped by 0 bases and J by 0 bases, with 9 bases between them. CDR3 coding DNA: TGTGCCATCAGTGAGTCGTTAAGTAACTCTGGAAACACCATATATTTT. As protein: CAISESLSNSGNTIYF.